The rows below give T cell receptor beta chains drawn from one sample of a study of T cell responses to AZD1222 COVID-19 vaccine. Sequencing used immunoSEQ multiplex PCR; TCRdb keeps in-frame clones, though not all of them. The sample consists of some 180,000 clones, roughly 92% of them appearing once. The sequencing used peripheral blood, collected on day 0 of AZD1222 vaccination. All receptors come from an adult in good health. Each CDR3 is given with its conserved first and last residue. The D gene is left open where the match is weak. Size is stated for part of the rows, as once, few or many counts, or as a class when the clone is expanded.

j_gene | d_gene | abundance | v_gene | CDR3aa | CDR3nt
TRBJ2-7 | TRBD1 | . | TRBV6-5 | CASSRGQSDEQYF | TGTGCCAGCAGCCGGGGACAGTCGGACGAGCAGTACTTC
TRBJ1-1 | TRBD1 | . | TRBV5-1 | CASSQWTGGFMNTEAFF | TGCGCCAGCAGCCAGTGGACAGGGGGCTTCATGAACACTGAAGCTTTCTTT
TRBJ1-2 | . | . | TRBV7-9 | CASSLMGGNGYTF | TGTGCCAGCAGCTTAATGGGAGGGAATGGCTACACCTTC
TRBJ2-5 | . | . | TRBV7-2 | CASSPMSGVGETQYF | TGTGCCAGCAGCCCCATGTCAGGAGTAGGCGAGACCCAGTACTTC
TRBJ2-2 | TRBD2 | . | TRBV30 | CAWNKREAFTGELFF | TGTGCCTGGAATAAGCGGGAGGCCTTCACCGGGGAGCTGTTTTTT
TRBJ2-3 | . | . | TRBV6-5 | CASSYSPGTSTDTQYF | TGTGCCAGCAGTTACTCTCCAGGAACTAGCACAGATACGCAGTATTTT
TRBJ2-1 | . | . | TRBV2 | CASSEGRGGNEQFF | TGTGCCAGCAGTGAAGGCAGGGGAGGGAATGAGCAGTTCTTC
TRBJ1-2 | . | . | TRBV5-4 | CASSFGRYGYTF | TGTGCCAGCAGCTTCGGCAGATATGGCTACACCTTC
TRBJ2-1 | TRBD1 | . | TRBV2 | CASSEVGTAQFF | TGTGCCAGCAGTGAAGTAGGGACAGCTCAGTTCTTC
TRBJ1-5 | . | once | TRBV24-1 | CATSDSTENQPQHF | TGTGCCACCAGTGACTCGACAGAAAATCAGCCCCAGCATTTT
TRBJ2-7 | . | . | TRBV4-1 | CASSPFTGNEQYF | TGCGCCAGCAGCCCTTTTACAGGGAACGAGCAGTACTTC
TRBJ1-2 | TRBD1 | . | TRBV2 | CASSEATGNRYGYTF | TGTGCCAGCAGTGAAGCGACAGGGAATAGGTATGGCTACACCTTC
TRBJ1-5 | . | . | TRBV7-2 | CASSLEVAVLNQPQHF | TGTGCCAGCAGCTTAGAAGTGGCAGTCCTCAATCAGCCCCAGCATTTT
TRBJ2-7 | TRBD2 | . | TRBV6-1 | CASSEALAGWYEQYF | TGTGCCAGCAGTGAAGCTCTAGCGGGATGGTACGAGCAGTACTTC
TRBJ1-1 | . | once | TRBV19 | CASSSLGAYTEAFF | TGTGCCAGTAGCTCTCTTGGGGCGTACACTGAAGCTTTCTTT
TRBJ1-6 | . | . | TRBV4-1 | CASSQEARNSPLHF | TGCGCCAGCAGCCAAGAAGCCCGGAATTCACCCCTCCACTTT